Presented here are 25 T cell receptor beta chains from one specimen sequenced in a study of PD-1 blockade in classical Hodgkin lymphoma. Time point noted: newly diagnosed, previously untreated cHL patient sample. This table comes from immunoSEQ multiplex PCR, and its TCRdb copy is limited to in-frame clones, with some not included. The sample records around 43,000 clones, just over 90% being singletons. The sequenced sample was peripheral blood mononuclear cells (PBMCs). These receptors were obtained from a human donor with classical Hodgkin lymphoma.

This sequence joins TRBV6-5 and TRBJ2-7; TRBD2 is a possible D gene (5 bases). Per the germline V gene, CDR1 is MNHEY and CDR2 is SVGAGI. Trimming removed 2 bases from V and 2 bases from J, with 10 bases in between. The CDR3 is 14 residues long. CDR3 loop: CASSYGRGTYEQYF. The CDR3 nucleotides are TGTGCCAGCAGTTACGGTAGAGGGACCTACGAGCAGTACTTC.

In its sample, this clone was seen once. The chain carries TRBV9 and TRBJ2-1; TRBD2 agrees at 7 bases. The V segment lost 0 bases and the J segment 5 bases; nucleotides outside the gene matches: 5. CDR1 and CDR2 (germline): SGDLS, YYNGEE. This CDR3 contains 15 residues. In nucleotides, the CDR3 is TGTGCCAGCAGCGTAGCCCCAGGGAGGGACAATGAGCAGTTCTTC. Protein: CASSVAPGRDNEQFF.

The chain couples TRBV5-1 to TRBJ2-7; D ambiguous. CDR3 length equals 13 residues. The germline gives CDR1 SGHRS, CDR2 YFSETQ. V dropped 1 base and J dropped 2 bases, with 7 bases sitting between them. CDR3 nucleotides: TGCGCCAGCAGCTTGTCGGATCCCTACGAGCAGTACTTC. Protein sequence: CASSLSDPYEQYF.

The chain links TRBV13 to TRBJ2-7, with D perhaps TRBD2 (6 bases). The CDR3 covers 16 residues. Per germline, CDR1 PRHDT and CDR2 FYEKMQ (reference sequence). V was clipped by 2 bases and J by 6 bases, with 20 bases between them. As DNA, the CDR3 is TGTGCCAGCAGCTTAAGTGGGGGAGGCGGGTCTGGCGAGCAGTACTTC. This codes for CASSLSGGGGSGEQYF.

This chain connects TRBV27 to TRBJ2-7; D may be TRBD2 (6 bases). This CDR3 contains 13 residues. Trimming removed 3 bases from V and 2 bases from J, with 8 bases in between. Per the germline V gene, CDR1 is MNHEY and CDR2 is SMNVEV (reference sequence). CDR3 in amino acids: CASSFSGAYEQYF. The CDR3 DNA reads TGTGCCAGCAGTTTTAGCGGAGCCTACGAGCAGTACTTC.

The chain couples TRBV5-1 to TRBJ1-3; D gene ambiguous. This CDR3 comprises 14 residues. Trimming stripped 4 bases from V and 1 base from J, with 9 bases between. Germline V CDR1 and CDR2: SGHRS, YFSETQ. The CDR3 sequence is CASSRTNSGNTIYF. For the CDR3, the DNA is TGCGCCAGCAGCAGGACCAATTCTGGAAACACCATATATTTT. Drawing the rest from reference TRBV5-1 and TRBJ1-3, the complete variable domain is KAGVTQTPRYLIKTRGQQVTLSCSPISGHRSVSWYQQTPGQGLQFLFEYFSETQRNKGNFPGRFSGRQFSNSRSEMNVSTLELGDSALYLCASSRTNSGNTIYFGEGSWLTVV.

The rearrangement uses TRBV10-3 and TRBJ1-3, with D possibly TRBD1 on 5 matching bases. CDR3 length equals 12 residues. Germline assignment: CDR1 ENHRY and CDR2 SYGVKD. This CDR3 reads CVSGAEGNTIYF. The CDR3 region has the DNA TGTGTCTCTGGGGCAGAGGGAAACACCATATATTTT.

In this sample, this clone turned up once. The chain is built from TRBV11-2 and TRBJ2-7; D remains unclear. The CDR3 spans 15 residues. Germline CDR1 SGHAT, CDR2 FQNNGV. V was clipped by 0 bases and J by 2 bases, with 11 bases between them. CDR3 DNA sequence: TGTGCCAGCAGCTTAGATCCCCACAGAACCTACGAGCAGTACTTC. This translates into CASSLDPHRTYEQYF.

The V gene is TRBV7-3, the J gene TRBJ2-5, with D perhaps TRBD2 (5 bases). The V end was cut by 5 bases, the J end by 5 bases, with 15 bases between. Germline lookup yields CDR1 SGHTA and CDR2 FQGTGA. CDR3 length equals 14 residues. CDR3 in amino acids: CASSPQASWETQYF. CDR3 DNA: TGTGCCAGCAGCCCGCAGGCTAGCTGGGAGACCCAGTACTTC.

This sequence joins TRBV4-2 and TRBJ2-1; D unclear. Trimming shortened V by 2 bases and J by 5 bases, and 10 bases separated the two germline ends. The CDR3 is 14 residues long. Germline CDR1 reads LGHNA; CDR2 reads YNFKEQ. CDR3 amino acids: CASSQISIDNEQFF. The CDR3 nucleotides read TGTGCCAGCAGCCAAATATCCATTGACAATGAGCAGTTCTTC.

V usage is TRBV6-5 and J usage is TRBJ2-1, with 11 bases that match TRBD2. Germline lookup yields CDR1 MNHEY and CDR2 SVGAGI. The trim removed 10 bases at V and 7 bases at J, leaving 6 bases unmatched. The CDR3 sequence is 13 residues long. CDR3 sequence (DNA): TGTGCCACTCAACTAGCGGGAGATAATGAGCAGTTCTTC. It encodes CATQLAGDNEQFF.

The CDR3 DNA reads TGTGCCAGCAGTTTGCTCACGGACAGGTTGTATTTT. The encoded protein is CASSLLTDRLYF. The rearrangement links TRBV28 to TRBJ1-3, with 7 positions matching TRBD1. J was trimmed by 16 bases and V by 3 bases; bases with no gene match: 9. CDR1 and CDR2 (germline): MDHEN, SYDVKM. The CDR3 has 12 residues.

In its sample, this clone was seen once. The genes are TRBV19 and TRBJ1-2; 7 nucleotides agree with TRBD1. CDR3 size: 12 residues. The V gene's germline CDR1 is LNHDA and CDR2 SQIVND (reference sequence). J was trimmed by 4 bases and V by 8 bases; bases with no gene match: 4. The CDR3 reads CASEGGLYGYTF. The CDR3 DNA sequence: TGTGCCAGTGAAGGGGGCCTCTATGGCTACACCTTC.

The chain couples TRBV7-3 to TRBJ2-7; the D gene is possibly TRBD1 (5 bases). Trimming removed 5 bases from V and 0 bases from J, with 8 bases in between. Germline V gives CDR1 SGHTA, CDR2 FQGTGA. The CDR3 extends over 13 amino acids. CDR3 protein: CASSKQGSYEQYV. The CDR3 DNA reads as TGTGCCAGCAGCAAGCAGGGCTCCTACGAGCAGTACGTC.

This rearrangement joins TRBV5-1 to TRBJ2-1, with 10 bases identical to TRBD2. The germline V gene encodes CDR1 SGHRS and CDR2 YFSETQ. Trimming cost V 4 bases and J 9 bases; bases outside gene matches: 10. The CDR3 length is 15 residues. DNA for the CDR3: TGCGCCAGCAGCCGGACTAGCGGAGTTAAAAGTGAGCAGTTCTTC. It translates to CASSRTSGVKSEQFF.

V and J are TRBV4-2 and TRBJ2-5, with TRBD2 as a possible D gene (5 bases). V lost 1 base, J lost 5 bases, and 20 bases lay in between. CDR3 length: 17 amino acids. CDR1 and CDR2 (germline): LGHNA, YNFKEQ. The CDR3 DNA sequence: TGTGCCAGCAGCCAAGTTGGGCGGGCCTCCTATCAGGAGACCCAGTACTTC. It codes for CASSQVGRASYQETQYF.

This sequence joins TRBV5-8 and TRBJ1-5; possibly TRBD1 for D (5 bases). In germline, CDR1 is SGHTS, CDR2 YDEGEE. The CDR3 has 15 amino acids. V lost 1 base, J lost 5 bases, and 13 bases lay in between. Here the CDR3 DNA reads TGTGCCAGCAGCTTGCTTCAGGGACGGGATCAGCCCCAGCATTTT. Amino acids: CASSLLQGRDQPQHF.

The V call is TRBV29-1, the J call TRBJ2-1, with 9 bases fitting TRBD2. Germline V gives CDR1 SQVTM, CDR2 ANQGSEA. This CDR3 has 20 amino acids. V shed 3 bases and J 0 bases; nucleotides not matched to a gene: 18. The CDR3 loop reads CSVDVWGVAGDLVSYNEQFF. CDR3 nucleotides: TGCAGCGTTGACGTTTGGGGAGTAGCGGGAGATTTAGTCTCCTACAATGAGCAGTTCTTC.

This chain uses TRBV21-1 with TRBJ1-5; the table calls TRBD1, which could not be checked here. TRBV21-1 is a known pseudogene. The CDR3 length is 18 residues. The CDR3 DNA sequence: TGTGCCAGCAGCAAAGGAAGGGGGGAGACAGGGGTTAATCAGCCCCAGCATTTT. This gives the protein CASSKGRGETGVNQPQHF.

This chain links TRBV13 with TRBJ1-2; 9 bases line up with TRBD1. This CDR3 has 15 residues. With 0 bases clipped from V and 2 bases from J, the junction kept 1 base outside the gene matches. The germline CDR1 and CDR2 sequences are PRHDT and FYEKMQ (reference sequence). The CDR3 coding sequence is TGTGCCAGCAGCTTAGGCGGACAGGGGAACTATGGCTACACCTTC. Translated, it gives CASSLGGQGNYGYTF.

The rearrangement links TRBV19 to TRBJ1-2; weak D call: TRBD1 (5 bases). Germline-derived CDR1 and CDR2 are LNHDA and SQIVND (reference sequence). V gave up 2 bases and J gave up 3 bases, with 10 bases separating them. The CDR3 has 14 residues. The DNA of the CDR3 is TGTGCCAGTAGTATAAGGGGCTCATACTATGGCTACACCTTC. It translates to CASSIRGSYYGYTF.

The chain employs TRBV27 and TRBJ2-5, with 8 bases matching TRBD2. This CDR3 spans 15 amino acids. J lost 2 bases, V lost 2 bases, and 4 bases had no gene match. CDR1 is MNHEY and CDR2 is SMNVEV in the germline V gene (reference sequence). The CDR3 DNA is TGTGCCAGCAGTTTAAGCGGGAGTGGGCAAGAGACCCAGTACTTC. Its protein product is CASSLSGSGQETQYF.

V usage is TRBV7-9 and J usage is TRBJ1-1; D unclear. The CDR3 sequence is 12 residues long. CDR1 is SEHNR and CDR2 is FQNEAQ in the germline V gene (reference sequence). The germline V and J ends were trimmed by 1 base and 3 bases, with 3 bases remaining between them. In DNA form, the CDR3 reads TGTGCCAGCAGCTTAGGATACACTGAAGCTTTCTTT. This translates into CASSLGYTEAFF.

V usage is TRBV28 and J usage is TRBJ2-3; TRBD2 matches at 12 bases. With V trimmed by 3 bases and J by 3 bases, 19 bases remained unmatched. The CDR3 extends over 21 amino acids. CDR1 MDHEN and CDR2 SYDVKM come from the germline V gene. Here the CDR3 reads CASSLLSLAGGPTPRTDTQYF. The DNA for the CDR3 is TGTGCCAGCAGTTTGCTTAGTCTAGCGGGAGGGCCGACTCCTCGGACAGATACGCAGTATTTT.

The DNA for the CDR3 is TGCGCCAGCAGCTATAGCGGGAACGGTGAGCAGTTCTTC. As protein: CASSYSGNGEQFF. This chain connects TRBV5-1 to TRBJ2-1; 8 bases fit TRBD2. V lost 3 bases and J lost 9; bases outside the gene matches: 5. The CDR3 consists of 13 residues. Germline CDR1 reads SGHRS; CDR2 reads YFSETQ.